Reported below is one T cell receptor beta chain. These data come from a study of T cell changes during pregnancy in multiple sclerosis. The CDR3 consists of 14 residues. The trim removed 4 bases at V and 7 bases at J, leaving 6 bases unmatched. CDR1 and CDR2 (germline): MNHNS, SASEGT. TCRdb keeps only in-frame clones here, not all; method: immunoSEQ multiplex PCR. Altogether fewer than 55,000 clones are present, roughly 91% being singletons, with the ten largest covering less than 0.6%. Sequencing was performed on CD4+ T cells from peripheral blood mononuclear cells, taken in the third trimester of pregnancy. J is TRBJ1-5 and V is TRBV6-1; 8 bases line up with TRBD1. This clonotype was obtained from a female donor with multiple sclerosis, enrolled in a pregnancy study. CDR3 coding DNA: TGTGCCAGCAGTGTCCGGAGACAGGGGCAGCCCCAGCATTTT. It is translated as CASSVRRQGQPQHF.